The clone carrying this T cell receptor beta chain appeared a few times. The data belong to a study of blood T cell repertoires in COVID-19. Method: immunoSEQ multiplex PCR; TCRdb's copy keeps in-frame clones and lacks some. Among more than 250,000 clones listed, about 85% were seen once. After removal of 4 bases from V and 11 bases from J, the junction contained 12 bases not matched to a gene. The CDR3 consists of 15 residues. Germline V gene sequence: CDR1 SGHTA, CDR2 FQGNSA. This sequence originates from a woman in her 30s who had recovered from COVID-19. Sequenced sample: PBMCs or T cells enriched from blood (not recorded which). The J gene is TRBJ1-1, the V gene TRBV7-2; 11 positions match TRBD1. CDR3 region: CASSWVGQGEGFAFF. CDR3 nucleotide sequence: TGTGCCAGCAGCTGGGTGGGACAGGGGGAGGGTTTCGCTTTCTTT.